This entry lists 6 T cell receptor beta chains sequenced from one sample in a study of blood T cell repertoires in COVID-19. Libraries were prepared by immunoSEQ multiplex PCR; TCRdb keeps only in-frame clonotypes and omits some of them. The data show 120,000 to 150,000 clones, almost 90% seen once. Material: peripheral blood. These receptors came from a man aged 50-60 years with active or convalescent COVID-19.

The rearrangement joins TRBV9 to TRBJ2-1; 12 bases match TRBD1. The CDR3 loop spans 15 amino acids. After removal of 3 bases from V and 7 bases from J, the junction contained 5 bases not matched to a gene. Germline loops: CDR1 SGDLS, CDR2 YYNGEE. CDR3 sequence (DNA): TGTGCCAGCAGCGAGGGGACAGGGGGCTTAAATGAGCAGTTCTTC. Translating it yields CASSEGTGGLNEQFF.

This chain connects TRBV5-1 to TRBJ2-7; possible D gene TRBD2, 5 bases. This CDR3 has 17 residues. The germline CDR1 and CDR2 sequences are SGHRS and YFSETQ. V lost 1 base and J lost 3, with 20 bases in between. This CDR3 reads CASSLSFGAGIYYEQYF. The CDR3 coding sequence is TGCGCCAGCAGCTTGTCATTTGGAGCCGGGATATACTACGAGCAGTACTTC. The full variable domain, in which reference TRBV5-1 and TRBJ2-7 provide the parts outside the CDR3, is KAGVTQTPRYLIKTRGQQVTLSCSPISGHRSVSWYQQTPGQGLQFLFEYFSETQRNKGNFPGRFSGRQFSNSRSEMNVSTLELGDSALYLCASSLSFGAGIYYEQYFGPGTRLTVT.

This clone has just one count. This rearrangement joins TRBV28 to TRBJ1-2; the D is unclear. CDR3 length equals 12 residues. The germline V and J ends were trimmed by 7 bases and 7 bases, with 13 bases remaining between them. From germline, CDR1 is MDHEN and CDR2 SYDVKM. In DNA form, the CDR3 reads TGTGCCAGCAAAGCAGGTTCCCTTGGCTACACCTTC. Protein sequence: CASKAGSLGYTF.

This clone was detected once. The J gene is TRBJ2-7, the V gene TRBV6-5; 14 nucleotides agree with TRBD2. CDR1 and CDR2 from the germline V gene are MNHEY and SVGAGI. Trimming removed 6 bases from V and 2 bases from J; junction bases left unmatched: 0. The CDR3 sequence is 14 residues long. CDR3 protein: CASRGLAGAYEQYF. The CDR3 DNA sequence: TGTGCCAGCAGGGGACTAGCGGGGGCCTACGAGCAGTACTTC.

The chain joins TRBV7-3 to TRBJ2-1; 12 bases align to TRBD2. This CDR3 is 15 amino acids long. Trimming at V came to 3 bases and at J to 7 bases, leaving 4 bases not matched to a gene. CDR1 is SGHTA, CDR2 FQGTGA, per germline. CDR3 in DNA: TGTGCCAGCAGCTTTCTAGCGGGAGGGGCTAATGAGCAGTTCTTC. It encodes CASSFLAGGANEQFF.

This clone was counted between two and nine times. The V call is TRBV20-1, the J call TRBJ1-4, with a tentative D call TRBD1 (6 bases). Between the trimmed V and J ends, which lost 6 bases and 4 bases, there was a span of 24 bases. CDR3 length: 17 amino acids. Germline assignment: CDR1 DFQATT and CDR2 SNEGSKA (reference sequence). The CDR3 protein is CSASGSERTVGNEKLFF. For the CDR3, the DNA is TGCAGTGCCAGTGGGAGCGAACGGACAGTCGGTAATGAAAAACTGTTTTTT.